The 8 T cell receptor beta chains listed next were all sequenced from one sample in a study of cytomegalovirus exposure and HLA in healthy donors. Sequencing was performed with immunoSEQ multiplex PCR; in TCRdb, only in-frame clones are kept and a portion is missing. The data contain about 72,000 clones, roughly 94% of them seen just once; the ten biggest clones take up approximately 2.1%. Sequences were obtained from PBMCs. These receptors all come from a woman between 18 and 29 years old in good health and CMV-seropositive.

J is TRBJ1-1 and V is TRBV19; D uncertain. The germline V gene has CDR1 LNHDA and CDR2 SQIVND (reference sequence). The CDR3 has 13 amino acids. As DNA, the CDR3 is TGTGTCATATGCCCACTAATGAACACTGAAGCTTTCTTT. Translation gives CVICPLMNTEAFF.

The chain joins TRBV13 to TRBJ2-1; TRBD2 aligns across 9 bases. Germline CDR1 and CDR2: PRHDT and FYEKMQ (reference sequence). The junction had 9 bases not matched to a gene; V was cut back by 0 bases and J by 9 bases. This CDR3 has 16 amino acids. The CDR3 loop reads CASSLGWAGGPGEQFF. CDR3 in DNA: TGTGCCAGCAGCTTAGGGTGGGCGGGAGGGCCGGGTGAGCAGTTCTTC.

The chain joins TRBV13 to TRBJ2-1; the match to TRBD2 covers 10 bases. The CDR3 runs to 15 residues. With V trimmed by 5 bases and J by 3 bases, 4 bases remained unmatched. The V gene's germline CDR1 is PRHDT and CDR2 FYEKMQ (reference sequence). The CDR3, as DNA: TGTGCCAGCAGCCCTAGCGGGGGTCTCTACAATGAGCAGTTCTTC. Protein: CASSPSGGLYNEQFF.

This rearrangement joins TRBV6-6 to TRBJ2-7; 9 nucleotides agree with TRBD1. The germline CDR1 and CDR2 sequences are MNHNY and SVGAGI (reference sequence). V shed 4 bases, J shed 5 bases, and the junction held 9 bases outside the gene matches. The CDR3 covers 15 residues. CDR3 nucleotide sequence: TGTGCCAGCAGTTTCAACCGGGACAGGGCCAACGAGCAGTACTTC. The encoded protein is CASSFNRDRANEQYF.

The rearrangement links TRBV15 to TRBJ2-1, with 11 positions matching TRBD1. J was trimmed by 2 bases and V by 9 bases; bases with no gene match: 9. The CDR3 contains 16 residues. The V gene's germline CDR1 is LNHNV and CDR2 YYDKDF (reference sequence). The CDR3 DNA follows: TGTGCCACAACCCCGAGGGACAGGGGGACCTACAATGAGCAGTTCTTC. Translation gives CATTPRDRGTYNEQFF.

The rearrangement links TRBV27 to TRBJ2-2; tentatively, D is TRBD2 (6 bases). This CDR3 spans 15 amino acids. The V end lost 5 bases, the J end lost 0 bases, and 10 bases lay between the germline ends. Looked up from germline, CDR1 is MNHEY and CDR2 is SMNVEV (reference sequence). In DNA, the CDR3 is TGTGCCAGCAGTCCCTGGGGGGCGAACACCGGGGAGCTGTTTTTT. As protein: CASSPWGANTGELFF.

This rearrangement joins TRBV6-1 to TRBJ2-2, with D perhaps matching TRBD1 (5 bases). Trimming left V 3 bases short and J 5 bases short, with 16 bases between. Germline CDR1 is MNHNS and CDR2 is SASEGT. CDR3 length: 16 residues. The CDR3 here is CASSELGHAGTGELFF. In DNA form, the CDR3 reads TGTGCCAGCAGTGAGTTGGGGCACGCCGGTACCGGGGAGCTGTTTTTT.

The table lists this clone with a count of one. This rearrangement joins TRBV4-1 to TRBJ2-2; TRBD2 matches 10 bases. The germline gives CDR1 MGHRA, CDR2 YSYEKL. The CDR3 consists of 16 residues. The ends lost 5 bases at V and 2 bases at J; junction bases unmatched: 5. The CDR3 protein is CASSNLAGENTGELFF. CDR3 nucleotide sequence: TGCGCCAGCAGCAATCTAGCGGGAGAAAACACCGGGGAGCTGTTTTTT.